This TCR beta chain was recovered during a study of breast tumors, draining lymph nodes, adjacent tissues. Points from the study as a whole: Compared with basal-like, luminal-like tumors shared significantly more repertoire with nontumor tissue. Tumor TCR diversity was below lymph nodes but above nontumor tissue.

TCRdb fed the multiplex PCR reads into MiXCR, producing one record per CDR3 protein. This sample has roughly 220,000 distinct CDR3 sequences, with 30% to 35% found just once. Trimming cost V 3 bases and J 4 bases, with 7 bases left between them. The CDR3 consists of 12 residues. Germline loops: CDR1 DFQATT, CDR2 SNEGSKA (reference sequence). This clonotype was picked up many times. What it binds is unknown. The lymph nodes were axillary draining lymph nodes from breast cancer patients. The chain uses TRBV20-1 and TRBJ1-3, with D hard to call. Sequenced input: axillary lymph node tissue. The clonotype comes from a female donor with breast cancer. Some clones in this sample may be carry-over from other donors' samples. The CDR3 DNA reads TGCAGTGCTAGGGACCGAGGAAACACCATATATTTT. Protein product: CSARDRGNTIYF.